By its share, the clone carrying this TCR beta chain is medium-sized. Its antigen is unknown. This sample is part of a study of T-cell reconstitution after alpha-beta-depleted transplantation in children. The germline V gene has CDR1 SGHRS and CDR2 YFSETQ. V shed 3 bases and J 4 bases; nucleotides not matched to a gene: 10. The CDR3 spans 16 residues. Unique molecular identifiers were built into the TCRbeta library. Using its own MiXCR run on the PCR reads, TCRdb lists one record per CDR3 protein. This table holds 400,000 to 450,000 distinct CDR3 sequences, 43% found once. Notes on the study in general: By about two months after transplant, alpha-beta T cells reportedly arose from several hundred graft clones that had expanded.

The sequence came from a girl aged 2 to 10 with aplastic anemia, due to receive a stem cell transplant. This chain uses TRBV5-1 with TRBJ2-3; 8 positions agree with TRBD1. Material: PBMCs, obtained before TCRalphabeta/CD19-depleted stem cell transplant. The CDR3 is CASSYDSGGSADTQYF. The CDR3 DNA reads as TGCGCCAGCAGCTATGACTCAGGGGGCTCGGCAGATACGCAGTATTTT.